The TCR beta chain under discussion was sequenced for a study of blood T cell repertoires in COVID-19. The wider study: Some COVID-19 samples were acute and others convalescent; all came from the United States, Italy and Spain. The cDNA or gDNA used as material had been derived from T cells, B-cell-depleted T cells, or PBMCs.

Original data processing: Quantification of nucleated cells was approximated via reference gene primer amplification. Clones were read by immunoSEQ multiplex PCR, and TCRdb kept only the in-frame ones, dropping some. The V and J calls and clone size are taken from that table; D and trimming were inferred from the DNA. Of about 90,000 clones listed, approximately 87% were seen once; the top ten hold roughly a sixth. This clone was seen once. Looked up from germline, CDR1 is MNHEY and CDR2 is SMNVEV (reference sequence). V lost 3 bases, J lost 6 bases, and 12 bases lay in between. CDR3 size: 14 residues.

V is TRBV27 and J is TRBJ1-5; D is undetermined. This receptor was taken from a human donor in a cohort sampled during active COVID-19. The sequencing input was peripheral blood. The DNA of the CDR3 is TGTGCCAGCAGTTTTGAGGGCGTGGCTCAGCCCCAGCATTTT. This sequence encodes CASSFEGVAQPQHF.